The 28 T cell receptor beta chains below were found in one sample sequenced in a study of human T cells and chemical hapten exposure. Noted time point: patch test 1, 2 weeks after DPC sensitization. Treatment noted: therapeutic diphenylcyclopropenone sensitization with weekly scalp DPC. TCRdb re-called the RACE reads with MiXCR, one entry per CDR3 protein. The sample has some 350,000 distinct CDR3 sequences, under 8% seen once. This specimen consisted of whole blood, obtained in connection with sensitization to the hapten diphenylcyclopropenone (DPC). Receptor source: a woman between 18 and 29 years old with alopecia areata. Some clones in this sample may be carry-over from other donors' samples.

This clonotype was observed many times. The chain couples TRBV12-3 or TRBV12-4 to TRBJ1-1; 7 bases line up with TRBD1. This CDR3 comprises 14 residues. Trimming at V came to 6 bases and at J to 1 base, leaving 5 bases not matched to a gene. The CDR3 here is CASSSGTENTEAFF. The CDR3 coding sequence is TGTGCCAGCAGCTCCGGGACAGAGAACACTGAAGCTTTCTTT.

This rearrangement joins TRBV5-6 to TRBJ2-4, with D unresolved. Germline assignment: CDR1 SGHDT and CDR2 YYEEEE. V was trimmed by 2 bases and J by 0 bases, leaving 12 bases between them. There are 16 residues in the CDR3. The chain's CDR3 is CASSFVSLSAKNIQYF. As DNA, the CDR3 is TGTGCCAGCAGCTTCGTCTCCCTTTCAGCCAAAAACATTCAGTACTTC.

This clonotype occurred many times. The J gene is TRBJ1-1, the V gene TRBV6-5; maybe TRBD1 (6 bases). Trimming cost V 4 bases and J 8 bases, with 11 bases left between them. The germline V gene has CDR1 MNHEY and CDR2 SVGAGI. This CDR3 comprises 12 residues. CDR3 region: CASSSGTFEAFF. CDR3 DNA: TGTGCCAGCAGTTCAGGGACATTCGAAGCTTTCTTT.

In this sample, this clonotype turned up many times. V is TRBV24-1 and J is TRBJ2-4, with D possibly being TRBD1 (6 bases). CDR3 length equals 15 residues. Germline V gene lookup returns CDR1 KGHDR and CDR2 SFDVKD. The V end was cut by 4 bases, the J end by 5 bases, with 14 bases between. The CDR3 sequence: CATSDGTTGENIQYF. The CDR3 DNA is TGTGCCACCAGTGACGGTACGACAGGAGAAAACATTCAGTACTTC.

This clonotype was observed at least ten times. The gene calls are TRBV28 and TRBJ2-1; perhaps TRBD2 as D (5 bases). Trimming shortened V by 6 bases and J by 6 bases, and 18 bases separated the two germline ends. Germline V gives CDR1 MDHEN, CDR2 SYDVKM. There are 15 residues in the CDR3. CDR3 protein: CASSWVPGLSNEQFF. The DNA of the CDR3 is TGTGCCAGCAGCTGGGTACCAGGACTTTCCAATGAGCAGTTCTTC.

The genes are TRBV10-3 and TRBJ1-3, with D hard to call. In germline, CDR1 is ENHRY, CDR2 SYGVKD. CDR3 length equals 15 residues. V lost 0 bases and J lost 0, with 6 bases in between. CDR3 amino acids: CAISESLSSGNTIYF. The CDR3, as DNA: TGTGCCATCAGTGAGTCCCTAAGCTCTGGAAACACCATATATTTT.

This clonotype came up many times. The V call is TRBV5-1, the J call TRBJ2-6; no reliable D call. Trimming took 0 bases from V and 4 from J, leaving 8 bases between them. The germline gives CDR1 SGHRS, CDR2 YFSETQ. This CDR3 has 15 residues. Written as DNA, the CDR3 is TGCGCCAGCAGCTTGGACCCAGCGGGGGCCAACGTCCTGACTTTC. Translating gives CASSLDPAGANVLTF.

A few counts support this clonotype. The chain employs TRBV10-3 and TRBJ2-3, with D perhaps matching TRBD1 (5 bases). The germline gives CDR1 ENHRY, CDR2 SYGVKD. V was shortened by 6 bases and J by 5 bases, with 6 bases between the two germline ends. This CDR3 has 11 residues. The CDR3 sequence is CAIRQGDTQYF. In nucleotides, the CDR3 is TGTGCCATCAGGCAGGGAGATACGCAGTATTTT.

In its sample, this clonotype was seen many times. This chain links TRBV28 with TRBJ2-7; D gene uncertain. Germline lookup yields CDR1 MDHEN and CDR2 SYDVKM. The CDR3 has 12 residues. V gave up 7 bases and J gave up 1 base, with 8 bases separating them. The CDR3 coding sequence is TGTGCCAGCAACCTCGCGTCCTACGAGCAGTACTTC. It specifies CASNLASYEQYF. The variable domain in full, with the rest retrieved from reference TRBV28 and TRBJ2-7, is DVKVTQSSRYLVKRTGEKVFLECVQDMDHENMFWYRQDPGLGLRLIYFSYDVKMKEKGDIPEGYSVSREKKERFSLILESASTNQTSMYLCASNLASYEQYFGPGTRLTVT.

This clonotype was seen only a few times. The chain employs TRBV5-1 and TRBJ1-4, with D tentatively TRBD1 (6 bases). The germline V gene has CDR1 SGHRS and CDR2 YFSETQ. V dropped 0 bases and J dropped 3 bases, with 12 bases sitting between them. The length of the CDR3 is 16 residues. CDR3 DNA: TGCGCCAGCAGCTTGGCCACAGGGATTCCTAATGAAAAACTGTTTTTT. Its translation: CASSLATGIPNEKLFF.

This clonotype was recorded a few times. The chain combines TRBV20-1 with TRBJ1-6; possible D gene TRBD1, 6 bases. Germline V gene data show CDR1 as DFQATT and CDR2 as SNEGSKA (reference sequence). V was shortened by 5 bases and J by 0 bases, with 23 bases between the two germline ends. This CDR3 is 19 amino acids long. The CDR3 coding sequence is TGCAGTGCTCCTCAATATTCCGACAGGCCGAGCTCCTATAATTCACCCCTCCACTTT. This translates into CSAPQYSDRPSSYNSPLHF.

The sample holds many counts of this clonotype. This CDR3 reads CASSPAGYSTDTQYF. CDR3 DNA: TGTGCCAGCAGTCCTGCGGGTTACAGCACAGATACGCAGTATTTT. The chain couples TRBV12-3 or TRBV12-4 to TRBJ2-3; tentatively, D is TRBD2 (5 bases). V dropped 5 bases and J dropped 0 bases, with 12 bases sitting between them. This CDR3 contains 15 residues.

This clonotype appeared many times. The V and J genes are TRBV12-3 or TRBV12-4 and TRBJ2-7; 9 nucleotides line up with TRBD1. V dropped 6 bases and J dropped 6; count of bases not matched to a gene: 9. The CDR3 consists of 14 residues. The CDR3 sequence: CASSPSGQGGEQYF. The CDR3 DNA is TGTGCCAGCAGCCCTTCGGGACAGGGAGGCGAGCAGTACTTC.

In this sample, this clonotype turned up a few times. The CDR3 loop reads CASKLAGGPEQFF. DNA of the CDR3: TGTGCCAGCAAACTAGCGGGGGGGCCGGAGCAGTTCTTC. The chain is built from TRBV27 and TRBJ2-1; 13 bases match TRBD2. The CDR3 totals 13 residues. The V gene's germline CDR1 is MNHEY and CDR2 SMNVEV (reference sequence). With 7 bases clipped from V and 10 bases from J, the junction kept 4 bases outside the gene matches.

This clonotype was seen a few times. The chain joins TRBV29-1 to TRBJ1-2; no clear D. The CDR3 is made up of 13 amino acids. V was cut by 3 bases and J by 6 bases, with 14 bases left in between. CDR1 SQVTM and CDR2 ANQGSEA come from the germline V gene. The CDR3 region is CSVDHPQRDGYTF. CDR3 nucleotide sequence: TGCAGCGTTGATCACCCCCAAAGAGATGGCTACACCTTC.

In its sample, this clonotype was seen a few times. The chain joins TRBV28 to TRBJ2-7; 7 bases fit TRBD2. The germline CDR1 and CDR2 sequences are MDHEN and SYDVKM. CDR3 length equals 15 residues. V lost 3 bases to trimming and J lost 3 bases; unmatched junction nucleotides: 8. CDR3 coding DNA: TGTGCCAGCAGTTTGCAAGGACTAGTCAGCTACGAGCAGTACTTC. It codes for CASSLQGLVSYEQYF. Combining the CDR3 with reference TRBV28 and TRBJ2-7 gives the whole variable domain DVKVTQSSRYLVKRTGEKVFLECVQDMDHENMFWYRQDPGLGLRLIYFSYDVKMKEKGDIPEGYSVSREKKERFSLILESASTNQTSMYLCASSLQGLVSYEQYFGPGTRLTVT.

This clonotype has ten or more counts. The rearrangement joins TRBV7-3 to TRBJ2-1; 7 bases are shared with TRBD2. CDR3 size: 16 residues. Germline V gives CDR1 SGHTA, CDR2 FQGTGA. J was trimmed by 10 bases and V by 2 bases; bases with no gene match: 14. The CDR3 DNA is TGTGCCAGCAGCTTAGGAGGTAGCCGGGGAGGGGTCGAGCAGTTCTTC. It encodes CASSLGGSRGGVEQFF.

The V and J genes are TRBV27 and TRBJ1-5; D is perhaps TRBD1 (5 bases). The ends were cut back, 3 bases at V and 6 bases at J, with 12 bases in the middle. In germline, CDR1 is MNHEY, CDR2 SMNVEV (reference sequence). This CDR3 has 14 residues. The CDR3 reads CASSFSGRGQPQHF. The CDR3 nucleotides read TGTGCCAGCAGTTTTTCGGGACGGGGTCAGCCCCAGCATTTT.

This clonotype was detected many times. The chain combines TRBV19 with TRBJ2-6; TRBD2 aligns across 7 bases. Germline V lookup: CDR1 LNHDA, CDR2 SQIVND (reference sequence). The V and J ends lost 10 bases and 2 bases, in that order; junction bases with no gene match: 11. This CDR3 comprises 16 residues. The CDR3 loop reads CATGGAALAGANVLTF. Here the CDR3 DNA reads TGTGCCACGGGAGGCGCAGCTCTCGCTGGGGCCAACGTCCTGACTTTC. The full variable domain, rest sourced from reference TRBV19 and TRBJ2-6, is DGGITQSPKYLFRKEGQNVTLSCEQNLNHDAMYWYRQDPGQGLRLIYYSQIVNDFQKGDIAEGYSVSREKKESFPLTVTSAQKNPTAFYLCATGGAALAGANVLTFGAGSRLTVL.

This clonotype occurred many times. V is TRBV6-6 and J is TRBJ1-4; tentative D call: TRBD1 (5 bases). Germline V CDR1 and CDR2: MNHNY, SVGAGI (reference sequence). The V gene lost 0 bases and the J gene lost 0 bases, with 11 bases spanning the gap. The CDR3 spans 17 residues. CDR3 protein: CASSYSQEIATNEKLFF. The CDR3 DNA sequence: TGTGCCAGCAGTTACTCACAGGAGATTGCAACTAATGAAAAACTGTTTTTT.

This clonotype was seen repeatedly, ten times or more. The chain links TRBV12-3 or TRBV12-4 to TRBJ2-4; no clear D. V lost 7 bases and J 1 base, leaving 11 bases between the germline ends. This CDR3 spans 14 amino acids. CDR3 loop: CASTPGWAKNIQYF. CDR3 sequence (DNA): TGTGCCAGCACCCCCGGGTGGGCCAAAAACATTCAGTACTTC.

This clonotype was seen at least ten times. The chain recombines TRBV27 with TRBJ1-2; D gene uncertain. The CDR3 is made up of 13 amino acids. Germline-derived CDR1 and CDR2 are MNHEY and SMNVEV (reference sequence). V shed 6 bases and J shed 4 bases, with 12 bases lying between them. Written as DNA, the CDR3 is TGTGCCAGCAGCCCCTACAGCACCTATGGCTACACCTTC. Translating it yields CASSPYSTYGYTF.

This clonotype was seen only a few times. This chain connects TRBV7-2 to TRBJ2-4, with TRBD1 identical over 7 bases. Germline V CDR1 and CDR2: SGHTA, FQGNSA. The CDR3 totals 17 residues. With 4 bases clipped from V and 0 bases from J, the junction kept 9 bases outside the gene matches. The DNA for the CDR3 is TGTGCCAGCAGCTCCCCGGACAGGCAGATAGCCAAAAACATTCAGTACTTC. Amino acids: CASSSPDRQIAKNIQYF.

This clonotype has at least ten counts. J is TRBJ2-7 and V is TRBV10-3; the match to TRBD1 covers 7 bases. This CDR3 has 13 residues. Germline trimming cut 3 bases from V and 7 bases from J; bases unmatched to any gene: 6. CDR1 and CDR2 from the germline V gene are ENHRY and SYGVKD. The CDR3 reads CAISEVDRAEQYF. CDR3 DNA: TGTGCCATCAGTGAAGTAGACAGGGCTGAGCAGTACTTC.

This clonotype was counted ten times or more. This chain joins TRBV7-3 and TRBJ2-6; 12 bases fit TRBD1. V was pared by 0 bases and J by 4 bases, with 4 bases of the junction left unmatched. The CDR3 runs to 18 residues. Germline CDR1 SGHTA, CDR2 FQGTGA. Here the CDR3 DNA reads TGTGCCAGCAGCTTAACGGGACAGGGGGCGTCCGGGGCCAACGTCCTGACTTTC. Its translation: CASSLTGQGASGANVLTF.

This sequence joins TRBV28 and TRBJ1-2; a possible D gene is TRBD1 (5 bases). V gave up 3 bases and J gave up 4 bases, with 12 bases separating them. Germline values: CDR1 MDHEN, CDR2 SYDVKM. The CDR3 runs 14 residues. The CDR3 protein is CASSFRVTSYGYTF. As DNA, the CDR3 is TGTGCCAGCAGTTTCAGGGTTACTTCCTATGGCTACACCTTC.

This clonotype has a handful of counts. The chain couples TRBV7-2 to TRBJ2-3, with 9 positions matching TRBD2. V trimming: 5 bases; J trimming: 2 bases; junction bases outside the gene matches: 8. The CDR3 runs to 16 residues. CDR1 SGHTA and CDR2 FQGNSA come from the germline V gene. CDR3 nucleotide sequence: TGTGCCAGCAGCCAGACTAGCGGACCACTCACAGATACGCAGTATTTT. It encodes CASSQTSGPLTDTQYF.

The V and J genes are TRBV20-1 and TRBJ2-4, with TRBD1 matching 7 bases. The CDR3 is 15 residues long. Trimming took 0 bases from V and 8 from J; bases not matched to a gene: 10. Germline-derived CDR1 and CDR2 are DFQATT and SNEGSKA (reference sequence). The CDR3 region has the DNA TGCAGTGCTAGAGAAAGAGAGGGGGCCAGGGACATTCAGTACTTC. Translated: CSAREREGARDIQYF.